The 14 T cell receptor beta chains below come from one sample, sequenced in a study of T cell repertoires in cytomegalovirus infection. No antigen is known for these receptors. TCRdb recomputed calls from the reads with MiXCR, one row per CDR3 protein. The data hold approximately 910,000 distinct CDR3 sequences, with 30% to 40% observed a single time. The sequencing used cultured CD8+ T cells from PBMCs, collected from culture after CMV antigen stimulation. The receptor source for this set is a human donor in good health (CMV status not recorded). Some clones in this sample may be carry-over from other donors' samples.

On this clonotype: A much larger clone is a single base away; this may be a read error. The chain couples TRBV27 to TRBJ1-1; D unclear. This CDR3 region has 13 residues. V lost 6 bases, J lost 0 bases, and 8 bases lay in between. The germline V gene encodes CDR1 MNHEY and CDR2 SMNVEV (reference sequence). This chain's CDR3 is CASSGELNTEAFF. CDR3 coding DNA: TGTGCCAGCAGCGGAGAGTTGAACACTGAAGCTTTCTTT.

Note on this clonotype: A clone one base away is much larger, so this may be a read error. This rearrangement joins TRBV25-1 to TRBJ1-1; no firm D call. There are 13 residues in the CDR3. The V end was cut by 6 bases, the J end by 1 base, with 9 bases between. The germline V gene encodes CDR1 MGHDK and CDR2 SYGVNS. This CDR3 reads CASSVRSNTEAFF. The CDR3 bases are TGTGCCAGCAGCGTCAGATCGAACACTGAAGCTTTCTTT.

The chain employs TRBV27 and TRBJ1-1, with D possibly matching TRBD1 (5 bases). This CDR3 has 13 residues. Germline CDR1 MNHEY, CDR2 SMNVEV (reference sequence). V lost 4 bases and J 6 bases, leaving 12 bases between the germline ends. CDR3 loop: CASSSLGGPEAFF. CDR3 coding DNA: TGTGCCAGCAGTTCCCTCGGGGGACCTGAAGCTTTCTTT.

The sample holds many counts of this clonotype. The chain joins TRBV7-2 to TRBJ2-1, with D possibly being TRBD2 (7 bases). The CDR3 extends over 15 amino acids. The V and J ends lost 4 bases and 4 bases respectively, with 14 bases between them. Germline V gene lookup returns CDR1 SGHTA and CDR2 FQGNSA. This CDR3 reads CASSSRGGGYNEQFF. The CDR3 DNA reads as TGTGCCAGCAGCTCTAGGGGAGGGGGTTACAATGAGCAGTTCTTC. Supplemented by reference TRBV7-2 and TRBJ2-1, the full variable domain reads GAGVSQSPSNKVTEKGKDVELRCDPISGHTALYWYRQSLGQGLEFLIYFQGNSAPDKSGLPSDRFSAERTGGSVSTLTIQRTQQEDSAVYLCASSSRGGGYNEQFFGPGTRLTVL.

A note on this clonotype: A junction end diverges from the germline sequence, so it may reflect a read error. V usage is TRBV6-5 and J usage is TRBJ1-1; no firm D call. The CDR3 sequence is 14 residues long. Germline V gives CDR1 MNHEY, CDR2 SVGAGI. CDR3 sequence reads: CANSYSARNTEAFF. CDR3 coding DNA: TGTGCCAACAGTTACTCTGCCAGGAACACTGAAGCTTTCTTT.

The chain carries TRBV5-1 and TRBJ1-1; 8 bases agree with TRBD1. Germline assignment: CDR1 SGHRS and CDR2 YFSETQ. With 3 bases clipped from V and 11 bases from J, the junction kept 18 bases outside the gene matches. The CDR3 covers 16 residues. CDR3 in amino acids: CASSSANPGGGVSAFF. Here the CDR3 DNA reads TGCGCCAGCAGCTCAGCAAACCCAGGGGGCGGTGTATCGGCTTTCTTT.

V and J are TRBV5-4 and TRBJ2-7, with D possibly TRBD1 on 6 matching bases. V lost 4 bases and J lost 7, with 9 bases in between. Germline loops: CDR1 SGHNT, CDR2 YYREEE (reference sequence). This CDR3 has 11 residues. The CDR3 DNA is TGTGCCAGCAGCCTTGACAGGGAGCAGTACTTC. Protein: CASSLDREQYF.

V usage is TRBV28 and J usage is TRBJ2-3; 7 bases agree with TRBD1. J was trimmed by 5 bases and V by 6 bases; bases with no gene match: 11. This CDR3 is 15 amino acids long. Germline CDR1 and CDR2: MDHEN and SYDVKM. The CDR3 DNA sequence: TGTGCCAGCAGCCTAGACAGGGCTGAGTTAGATACGCAGTATTTT. This gives the protein CASSLDRAELDTQYF.

V and J are TRBV19 and TRBJ1-5; 9 bases are shared with TRBD1. Germline lookup yields CDR1 LNHDA and CDR2 SQIVND (reference sequence). V lost 1 base, J lost 5 bases, and 6 bases stayed unmatched. CDR3 length: 16 residues. The CDR3 nucleotides read TGTGCCAGTAGTATAGTTACAGGGGGCTTGGATCAGCCCCAGCATTTT. Protein: CASSIVTGGLDQPQHF.

The chain links TRBV6-2 or TRBV6-3 to TRBJ1-4, with TRBD1 as a possible D gene (5 bases). This CDR3 comprises 18 residues. Germline CDR1 MNHEY, CDR2 SVGEGT. V was trimmed by 0 bases and J by 1 base, leaving 15 bases between them. Written as DNA, the CDR3 is TGTGCCAGCAGTTACTCGCGGGACGAGACCATAACTAATGAAAAACTGTTTTTT. Translation: CASSYSRDETITNEKLFF.

This clonotype has just a few counts. The chain employs TRBV28 and TRBJ2-4, with D possibly TRBD2 on 5 matching bases. Germline values: CDR1 MDHEN, CDR2 SYDVKM. CDR3 length: 14 amino acids. The V and J ends lost 5 bases and 7 bases respectively, with 15 bases between them. CDR3 DNA sequence: TGTGCCAGCAGTACGCCGGGAAAGAGGAACATTCAGTACTTC. Its translation is CASSTPGKRNIQYF.

This chain links TRBV19 with TRBJ2-7; the D gene is possibly TRBD2 (5 bases). The CDR3 sequence is 13 residues long. CDR1 is LNHDA and CDR2 is SQIVND in the germline V gene (reference sequence). Trimming removed 5 bases at V and 7 bases at J, with 15 bases between. The CDR3 here is CASSLAGLKEQYF. The CDR3, as DNA: TGTGCCAGTAGTCTAGCAGGTTTGAAAGAGCAGTACTTC. The variable domain in full, with the rest retrieved from reference TRBV19 and TRBJ2-7, is DGGITQSPKYLFRKEGQNVTLSCEQNLNHDAMYWYRQDPGQGLRLIYYSQIVNDFQKGDIAEGYSVSREKKESFPLTVTSAQKNPTAFYLCASSLAGLKEQYFGPGTRLTVT.

This chain joins TRBV4-1 and TRBJ1-1; D remains unclear. The CDR3 is 15 residues long. In germline, CDR1 is MGHRA, CDR2 YSYEKL. V lost 4 bases and J 0 bases, leaving 12 bases between the germline ends. CDR3 region: CASSPQFTVNTEAFF. The CDR3 region has the DNA TGCGCCAGCAGCCCACAGTTTACCGTGAACACTGAAGCTTTCTTT.

Points on this clonotype: With a much larger clone just one base away, this may be a read error. The chain combines TRBV7-2 with TRBJ2-1; 10 bases align to TRBD1. Germline CDR1 is SGHTA and CDR2 is FQGNSA. V trimming: 1 base; J trimming: 7 bases; junction bases outside the gene matches: 4. The CDR3 has 15 amino acids. CDR3 region: CASSLDRTGGNEQFF. The DNA for the CDR3 is TGTGCCAGCAGCTTAGATAGGACAGGGGGGAATGAGCAGTTCTTC.